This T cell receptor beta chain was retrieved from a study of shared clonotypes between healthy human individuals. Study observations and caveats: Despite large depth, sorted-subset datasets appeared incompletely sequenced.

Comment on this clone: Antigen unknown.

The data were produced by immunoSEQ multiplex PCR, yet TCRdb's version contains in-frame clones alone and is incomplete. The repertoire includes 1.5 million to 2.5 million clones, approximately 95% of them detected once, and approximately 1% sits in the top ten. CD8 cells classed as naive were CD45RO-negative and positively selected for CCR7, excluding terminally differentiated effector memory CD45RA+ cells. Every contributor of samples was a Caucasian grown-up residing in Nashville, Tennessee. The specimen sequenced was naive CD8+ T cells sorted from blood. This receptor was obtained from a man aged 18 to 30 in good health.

CDR3 amino acids: CASRSLADYEQYF. The CDR3 DNA is TGTGCCAGCCGGAGCCTCGCCGACTACGAGCAGTACTTC. The chain links TRBV27 to TRBJ2-7, with D unresolved. The germline V gene encodes CDR1 MNHEY and CDR2 SMNVEV (reference sequence). The CDR3 is made up of 13 amino acids. Trimming removed 8 bases at V and 3 bases at J, with 14 bases between.